This T cell receptor (beta chain) derives from a study of Graves' ophthalmopathy and Graves' hyperthyroidism. Looking at the study overall: Prior to any treatment, peripheral blood was collected at the time of initial diagnosis. The study's findings and limits: Detection in blood was also observed for most expanded thyroid clonotypes above 0.001 frequency.

V was clipped by 2 bases and J by 3 bases, with 11 bases between them. The CDR3 is 14 amino acids. Germline-derived CDR1 and CDR2 are SQVTM and ANQGSEA. There are many counts of this clonotype. Antigen unknown. TCR beta CDR3 amplification used RNA transcripts. An initial RT-PCR round employing HTBI primers preceded a second-round multiplex PCR. TCRdb re-called the multiplex PCR reads with MiXCR, one entry per CDR3 protein. The sample includes some 250,000 distinct CDR3 sequences, 40% to 50% of them seen just once. The chain employs TRBV29-1 and TRBJ1-5; a weak D match, TRBD1 (6 bases). This clonotype was sampled from an adult man with Graves' ophthalmopathy. Sequenced sample: peripheral blood. Here the CDR3 DNA reads TGCAGCGTTGAAAGGGGACAACCCAATCAGCCCCAGCATTTT. Protein product: CSVERGQPNQPQHF.